One and the same sample provided the 17 T cell receptor beta chains below, sequenced in a study of blood T cell repertoires in COVID-19. Sequencing was performed with immunoSEQ multiplex PCR; in TCRdb, only in-frame clones are kept and a portion is missing. This table has hundreds of thousands of clones, around 83% appearing once. The sample comprised peripheral blood. Receptors originate from an elderly man with acute or convalescent COVID-19.

This clone is a singleton in its sample. The gene calls are TRBV28 and TRBJ1-4, with D possibly TRBD1 on 5 matching bases. V was shortened by 0 bases and J by 5 bases, with 19 bases between the two germline ends. Germline V gene sequence: CDR1 MDHEN, CDR2 SYDVKM. The CDR3 has 18 residues. Written as DNA, the CDR3 is TGTGCCAGCAGTTTATGGTCCCCCTCGACAGTCTCAAATGAAAAACTGTTTTTT. Translating it yields CASSLWSPSTVSNEKLFF.

This chain uses TRBV12-3 or TRBV12-4 with TRBJ2-7; D is possibly TRBD1 (5 bases). The CDR3 totals 12 residues. The V end lost 1 base, the J end lost 9 bases, and 10 bases lay between the germline ends. CDR3 amino acids: CASSLEWGGQYF. CDR3 sequence (DNA): TGTGCCAGCAGTTTAGAGTGGGGCGGGCAGTACTTC.

CDR3 coding DNA: TGCGCCAGCAGCTTGGTGGGACAGGGGGCCGGTAATGAAAAACTGTTTTTT. Its protein product is CASSLVGQGAGNEKLFF. The genes are TRBV5-1 and TRBJ1-4; the match to TRBD1 covers 12 bases. This CDR3 spans 17 amino acids. Trimming removed 0 bases from V and 4 bases from J; junction bases left unmatched: 4. Germline-derived CDR1 and CDR2 are SGHRS and YFSETQ.

The CDR3 DNA reads TGCGCCACCAGGGGAGGGGCAGCAACTAATGAAAAACTGTTTTTT. Protein: CATRGGAATNEKLFF. This sequence joins TRBV10-2 and TRBJ1-4; the D gene is possibly TRBD1 (6 bases). Germline V gives CDR1 WSHSY, CDR2 SAAADI. The CDR3 is 15 residues long. The germline V and J ends were trimmed by 10 bases and 0 bases, with 15 bases remaining between them.

This clone appeared once. V gene TRBV27 combines with J gene TRBJ2-7, with D perhaps TRBD1 (6 bases). The CDR3 length is 15 residues. The V gene's germline CDR1 is MNHEY and CDR2 SMNVEV (reference sequence). The V end lost 2 bases, the J end lost 3 bases, and 14 bases lay between the germline ends. The CDR3 bases are TGTGCCAGCAGTTTAGGGCGAACAGGGAGCTACGAGCAGTACTTC. This gives the protein CASSLGRTGSYEQYF.

The genes are TRBV7-7 and TRBJ2-7; 7 bases agree with TRBD2. Per germline, CDR1 SSHAT and CDR2 FNYEAQ (reference sequence). The CDR3 sequence is 16 residues long. V lost 7 bases, J lost 0 bases, and 12 bases stayed unmatched. This CDR3 reads CASIGEGLPSSYEQYF. The CDR3 nucleotides read TGTGCCAGCATTGGGGAGGGACTTCCGAGCTCCTACGAGCAGTACTTC.

This chain connects TRBV19 to TRBJ1-2; maybe TRBD1 (5 bases). CDR1 is LNHDA, CDR2 SQIVND, per germline (reference sequence). V lost 4 bases to trimming and J lost 8 bases, with 11 bases between them. The length of the CDR3 is 12 residues. The CDR3 is CASSTRTSGYTF. The DNA for the CDR3 is TGTGCCAGTAGTACTCGGACATCAGGCTACACCTTC.

The J gene is TRBJ1-1, the V gene TRBV5-4, with 9 bases that match TRBD1. The V segment lost 3 bases and the J segment 5 bases; nucleotides outside the gene matches: 14. The germline V gene encodes CDR1 SGHNT and CDR2 YYREEE (reference sequence). The CDR3 has 17 amino acids. The CDR3 DNA reads TGTGCCAGCAGCTCCGGGACAGGGTACTCTCGTGGGACTGAAGCTTTCTTT. Amino acid sequence: CASSSGTGYSRGTEAFF.

This clone was recorded only once. The genes are TRBV19 and TRBJ2-1; no reliable D call. Germline CDR1 is LNHDA and CDR2 is SQIVND (reference sequence). This CDR3 is 16 amino acids long. Trimming took 0 bases from V and 2 from J, leaving 11 bases between them. CDR3: CASSIDLRVPYNEQFF. CDR3 DNA: TGTGCCAGTAGTATAGATTTAAGAGTCCCCTACAATGAGCAGTTCTTC.

This chain uses TRBV19 with TRBJ1-2, with unresolved D. CDR1 and CDR2 (germline): LNHDA, SQIVND (reference sequence). The CDR3 loop spans 16 amino acids. V dropped 6 bases and J dropped 4 bases, with 21 bases sitting between them. The CDR3 region is CASRASVSPTSYGYTF. Here the CDR3 DNA reads TGTGCCAGTAGGGCATCCGTTTCCCCGACTAGCTATGGCTACACCTTC.

The chain recombines TRBV24-1 with TRBJ1-5; weak D call: TRBD1 (5 bases). Trimming cost V 2 bases and J 2 bases, with 9 bases left between them. Germline assignment: CDR1 KGHDR and CDR2 SFDVKD. This CDR3 region has 15 residues. The CDR3 DNA is TGTGCCACCAGTGATTCGTCACAGGGCAATCAGCCCCAGCATTTT. This codes for CATSDSSQGNQPQHF.

V usage is TRBV5-4 and J usage is TRBJ2-5; 9 bases match TRBD2. Germline assignment: CDR1 SGHNT and CDR2 YYREEE (reference sequence). This CDR3 comprises 14 residues. V was pared by 5 bases and J by 4 bases, with 6 bases of the junction left unmatched. The CDR3 DNA sequence: TGTGCCAGCAGGCCCGGGACTAGCAGAGAGACCCAGTACTTC. Translation: CASRPGTSRETQYF.

The chain uses TRBV7-2 and TRBJ2-1, with a possible D match to TRBD2 (6 bases). CDR1 SGHTA and CDR2 FQGNSA come from the germline V gene. V shed 4 bases and J shed 15 bases, with 16 bases lying between them. The CDR3 runs 12 residues. The DNA for the CDR3 is TGTGCCAGCAGCTCATATAGCGGTTGGGCGTTCTTC. Its translation is CASSSYSGWAFF.

The chain is built from TRBV30 and TRBJ2-7; a weak D match, TRBD2 (6 bases). Trimming took off 3 bases at V and 3 bases at J, with 15 bases between the two ends. Germline loops: CDR1 GTSNPN, CDR2 SVGIG (reference sequence). The length of the CDR3 is 14 residues. Here the CDR3 DNA reads TGTGCCTGGAGGACCCGGGACTGGTTCTACGAGCAGTACTTC. Encoded protein: CAWRTRDWFYEQYF.

The chain joins TRBV5-1 to TRBJ1-1, with 9 positions matching TRBD1. The CDR3 has 14 amino acids. CDR1 and CDR2 from the germline V gene are SGHRS and YFSETQ. Trimming cost V 3 bases and J 5 bases; bases outside gene matches: 5. The CDR3 loop is CASSWGQGGTEAFF. DNA for the CDR3: TGCGCCAGCAGCTGGGGACAGGGAGGAACTGAAGCTTTCTTT.

CDR3 protein: CASSETPQASSYNSPLHF. CDR3 DNA sequence: TGTGCCAGCAGTGAAACCCCCCAGGCAAGCTCCTATAATTCACCCCTCCACTTT. The chain joins TRBV6-1 to TRBJ1-6, with D hard to call. With 2 bases removed from V and 0 bases from J, the gap between germline ends came to 14 bases. The V gene's germline CDR1 is MNHNS and CDR2 SASEGT. CDR3 length equals 18 residues.

This clone was seen just once. The CDR3 spells CASVDRGRSPDTEAFF. The CDR3, as DNA: TGTGCCAGCGTGGACAGGGGGCGGTCCCCCGACACTGAAGCTTTCTTT. The V call is TRBV25-1, the J call TRBJ1-1; 11 nucleotides align to TRBD1. The junction had 11 bases not matched to a gene; V was cut back by 8 bases and J by 3 bases. The CDR3 totals 16 residues. Germline values: CDR1 MGHDK, CDR2 SYGVNS.